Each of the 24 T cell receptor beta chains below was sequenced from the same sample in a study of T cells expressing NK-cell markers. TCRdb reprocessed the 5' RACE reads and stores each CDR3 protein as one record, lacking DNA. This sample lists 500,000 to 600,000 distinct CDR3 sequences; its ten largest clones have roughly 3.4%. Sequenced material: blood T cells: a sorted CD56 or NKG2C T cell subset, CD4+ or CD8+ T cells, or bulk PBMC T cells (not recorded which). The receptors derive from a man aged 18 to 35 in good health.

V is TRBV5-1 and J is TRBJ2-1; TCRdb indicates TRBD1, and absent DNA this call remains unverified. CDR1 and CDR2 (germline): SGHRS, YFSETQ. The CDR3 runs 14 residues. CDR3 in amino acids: CASSPGPDGNEQFF.

The CDR3: CSARDARAYEQYF. The rearrangement joins TRBV20-1 to TRBJ2-7; no DNA is available, so the TRBD1 call from TCRdb remains unchecked. The CDR3 covers 13 residues. The germline CDR1 and CDR2 sequences are DFQATT and SNEGSKA (reference sequence).

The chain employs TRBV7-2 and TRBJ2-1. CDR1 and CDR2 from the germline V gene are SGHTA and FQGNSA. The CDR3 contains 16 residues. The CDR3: CASSLAHLSSYNEQFF.

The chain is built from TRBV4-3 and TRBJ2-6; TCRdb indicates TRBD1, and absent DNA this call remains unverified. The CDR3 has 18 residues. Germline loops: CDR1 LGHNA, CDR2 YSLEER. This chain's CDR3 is CASSPRDPPLPGANVLTF.

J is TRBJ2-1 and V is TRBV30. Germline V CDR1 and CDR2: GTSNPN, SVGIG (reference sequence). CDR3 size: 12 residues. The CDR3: CAWSGSYNEQFF. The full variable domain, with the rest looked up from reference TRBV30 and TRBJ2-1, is SQTIHQWPATLVQPVGSPLSLECTVEGTSNPNLYWYRQAAGRGLQLLFYSVGIGQISSEVPQNLSASRPQDRQFILSSKKLLLSDSGFYLCAWSGSYNEQFFGPGTRLTVL.

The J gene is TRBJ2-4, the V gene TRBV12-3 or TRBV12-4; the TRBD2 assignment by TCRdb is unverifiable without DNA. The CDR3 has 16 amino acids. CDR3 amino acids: CASSPRLEGAKNIQYF.

The CDR3 protein is CASSFPGVDTQYF. The V call is TRBV7-2, the J call TRBJ2-3; the D call from TCRdb, TRBD1, cannot be confirmed without DNA. Germline V gene sequence: CDR1 SGHTA, CDR2 FQGNSA. CDR3 length equals 13 residues.

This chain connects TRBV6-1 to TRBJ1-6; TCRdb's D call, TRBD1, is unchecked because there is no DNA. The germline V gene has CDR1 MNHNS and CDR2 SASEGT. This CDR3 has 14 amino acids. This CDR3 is CASRDWGDNSPLHF.

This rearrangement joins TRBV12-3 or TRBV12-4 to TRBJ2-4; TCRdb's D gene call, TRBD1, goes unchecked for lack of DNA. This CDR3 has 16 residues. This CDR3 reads CASSPQGGLAKNIQYF.

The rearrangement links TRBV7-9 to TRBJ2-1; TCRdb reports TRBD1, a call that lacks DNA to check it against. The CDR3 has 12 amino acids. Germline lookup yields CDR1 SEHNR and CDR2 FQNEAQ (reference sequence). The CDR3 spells CASSSGPGEQFF.

CDR3: CAPNPGERTGELFF. V is TRBV7-9 and J is TRBJ2-2; TCRdb proposes TRBD1, but this gene call is untestable without DNA. Germline loops: CDR1 SEHNR, CDR2 FQNEAQ (reference sequence). CDR3 size: 14 residues.

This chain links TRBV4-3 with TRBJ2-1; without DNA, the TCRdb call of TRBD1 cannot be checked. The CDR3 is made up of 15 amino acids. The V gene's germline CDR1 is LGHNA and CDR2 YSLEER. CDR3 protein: CASSQSAMTGDEQFF.

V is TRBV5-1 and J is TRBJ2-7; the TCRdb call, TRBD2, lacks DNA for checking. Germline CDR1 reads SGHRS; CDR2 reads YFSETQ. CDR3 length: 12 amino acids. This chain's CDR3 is CASSEDYLGQYF.

The CDR3 region is CSASMASGRAYEQFF. The genes are TRBV20-1 and TRBJ2-1; absent DNA, TCRdb's TRBD2 call cannot be checked. The CDR3 has 15 residues. Germline V gene lookup returns CDR1 DFQATT and CDR2 SNEGSKA (reference sequence).

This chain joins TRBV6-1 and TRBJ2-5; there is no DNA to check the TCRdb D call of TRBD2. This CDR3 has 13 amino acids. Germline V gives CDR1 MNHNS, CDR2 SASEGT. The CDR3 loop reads CASSSLIPETQYF.

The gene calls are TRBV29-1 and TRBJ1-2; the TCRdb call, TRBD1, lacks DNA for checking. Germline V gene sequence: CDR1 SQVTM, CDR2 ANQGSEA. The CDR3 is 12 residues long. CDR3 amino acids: CSADRGPYGYTF.

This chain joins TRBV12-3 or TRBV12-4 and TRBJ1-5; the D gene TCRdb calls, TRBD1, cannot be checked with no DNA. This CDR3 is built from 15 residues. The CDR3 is CASSPRGQGAGPQHF.

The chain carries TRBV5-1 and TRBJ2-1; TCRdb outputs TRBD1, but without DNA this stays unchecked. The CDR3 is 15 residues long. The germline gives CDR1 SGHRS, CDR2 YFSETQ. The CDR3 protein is CASSGGSEPYNEQFF.

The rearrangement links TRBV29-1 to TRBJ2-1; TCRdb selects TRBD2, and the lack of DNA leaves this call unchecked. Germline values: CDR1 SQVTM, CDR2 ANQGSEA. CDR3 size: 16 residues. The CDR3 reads CSGGPLGKGLGNEQFF.

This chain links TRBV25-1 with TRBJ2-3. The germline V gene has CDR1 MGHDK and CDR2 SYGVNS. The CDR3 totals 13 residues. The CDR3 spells CASSESYPDTQYF.

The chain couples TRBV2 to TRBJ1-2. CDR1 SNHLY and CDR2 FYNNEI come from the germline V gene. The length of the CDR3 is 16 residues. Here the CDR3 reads CARVDGSPTFNYGYTF.

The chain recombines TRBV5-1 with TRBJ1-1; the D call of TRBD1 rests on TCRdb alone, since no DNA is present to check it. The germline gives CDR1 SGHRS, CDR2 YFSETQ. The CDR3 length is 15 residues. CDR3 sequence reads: CASSEGQGRNTEAFF. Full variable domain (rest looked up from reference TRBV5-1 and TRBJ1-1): KAGVTQTPRYLIKTRGQQVTLSCSPISGHRSVSWYQQTPGQGLQFLFEYFSETQRNKGNFPGRFSGRQFSNSRSEMNVSTLELGDSALYLCASSEGQGRNTEAFFGQGTRLTVV.

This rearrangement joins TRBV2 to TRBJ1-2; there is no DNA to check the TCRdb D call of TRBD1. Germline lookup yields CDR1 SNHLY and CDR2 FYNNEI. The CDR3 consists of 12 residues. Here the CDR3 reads CASQQGARGYTF.

CDR3 in amino acids: CASSVVLQGKYNEQFF. The V and J genes are TRBV9 and TRBJ2-1; TCRdb's D gene call, TRBD1, goes unchecked for lack of DNA. Germline V gene lookup returns CDR1 SGDLS and CDR2 YYNGEE. This CDR3 is built from 16 residues.